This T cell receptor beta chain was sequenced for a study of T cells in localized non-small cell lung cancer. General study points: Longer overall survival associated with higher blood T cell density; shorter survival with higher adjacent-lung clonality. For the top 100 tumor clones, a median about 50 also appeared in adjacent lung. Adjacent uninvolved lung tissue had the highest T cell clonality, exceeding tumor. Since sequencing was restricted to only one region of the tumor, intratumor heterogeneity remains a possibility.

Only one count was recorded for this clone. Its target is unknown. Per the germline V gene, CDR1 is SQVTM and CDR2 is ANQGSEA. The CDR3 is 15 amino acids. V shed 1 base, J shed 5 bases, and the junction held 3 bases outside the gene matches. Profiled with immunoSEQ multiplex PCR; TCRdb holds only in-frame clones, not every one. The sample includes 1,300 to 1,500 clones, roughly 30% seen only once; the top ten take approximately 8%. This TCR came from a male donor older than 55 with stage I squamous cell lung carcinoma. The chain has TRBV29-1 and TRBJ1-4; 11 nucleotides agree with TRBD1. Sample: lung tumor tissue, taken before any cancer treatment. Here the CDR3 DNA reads TGCAGCGTTGAAGGGTGGGACAGGGGGAATGAAAAACTGTTTTTT. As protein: CSVEGWDRGNEKLFF.